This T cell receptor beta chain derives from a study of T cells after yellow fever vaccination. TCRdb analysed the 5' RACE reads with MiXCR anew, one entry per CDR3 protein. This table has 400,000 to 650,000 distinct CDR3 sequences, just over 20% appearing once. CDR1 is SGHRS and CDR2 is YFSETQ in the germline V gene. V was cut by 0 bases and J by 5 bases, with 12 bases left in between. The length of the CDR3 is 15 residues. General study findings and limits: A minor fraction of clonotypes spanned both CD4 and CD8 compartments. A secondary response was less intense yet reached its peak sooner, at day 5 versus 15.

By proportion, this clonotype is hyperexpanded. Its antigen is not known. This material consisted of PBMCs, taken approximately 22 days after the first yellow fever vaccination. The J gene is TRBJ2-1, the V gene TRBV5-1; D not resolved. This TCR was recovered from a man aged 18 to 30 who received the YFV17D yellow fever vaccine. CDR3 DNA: TGCGCCAGCAGCTTGGACGAGCCTACCGACAATGAGCAGTTCTTC. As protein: CASSLDEPTDNEQFF.